The 32 T cell receptor beta chains given below trace back to one sample, sequenced in a study of cytomegalovirus exposure and HLA in healthy donors. Researchers ran the PCR with 60 Vbeta and 13 Jbeta primers. Only in-frame clones appear in the TCRdb table, and some are missing; sequencing was by immunoSEQ multiplex PCR. The data show under 150,000 clones, roughly two thirds seen once. Input material: PBMCs. The receptors originated from a man aged 25 to 40 in good health and CMV-seropositive.

CDR3 sequence (DNA): TGCGCCAGCAGCGGGGACGGGACTAGCAGATTCCAGTACTTC. It yields the protein CASSGDGTSRFQYF. The V and J genes are TRBV5-1 and TRBJ2-7; 9 nucleotides line up with TRBD2. The germline V gene encodes CDR1 SGHRS and CDR2 YFSETQ. This CDR3 has 14 residues. The trim removed 4 bases at V and 10 bases at J, leaving 12 bases unmatched. Using reference TRBV5-1 and TRBJ2-7 for the parts outside the CDR3, the full variable domain is KAGVTQTPRYLIKTRGQQVTLSCSPISGHRSVSWYQQTPGQGLQFLFEYFSETQRNKGNFPGRFSGRQFSNSRSEMNVSTLELGDSALYLCASSGDGTSRFQYFGPGTRLTVT.

The V and J genes are TRBV27 and TRBJ1-1; no definite D call. Trimming took off 3 bases at V and 1 base at J, with 6 bases between the two ends. Germline CDR1 MNHEY, CDR2 SMNVEV (reference sequence). The CDR3 totals 13 residues. The CDR3 region has the DNA TGTGCCAGCAGTTTGGCATGGAACACTGAAGCTTTCTTT. Amino acid sequence: CASSLAWNTEAFF.

The rearrangement uses TRBV28 and TRBJ2-5; a weak D match, TRBD2 (5 bases). Trimming took off 3 bases at V and 4 bases at J, with 9 bases between the two ends. CDR1 and CDR2 from the germline V gene are MDHEN and SYDVKM. This CDR3 has 13 amino acids. The CDR3 DNA is TGTGCCAGCAGTTTCTCTAGCACAGAGACCCAGTACTTC. It yields the protein CASSFSSTETQYF. The entire variable domain, with the rest obtained from reference TRBV28 and TRBJ2-5, is as follows: DVKVTQSSRYLVKRTGEKVFLECVQDMDHENMFWYRQDPGLGLRLIYFSYDVKMKEKGDIPEGYSVSREKKERFSLILESASTNQTSMYLCASSFSSTETQYFGPGTRLLVL.

This clone was counted a single time. A junction end diverges from the germline sequence, so it may reflect a read error. The V gene is TRBV5-1, the J gene TRBJ2-5, with TRBD1 matching 8 bases. The germline V gene has CDR1 SGHRS and CDR2 YFSETQ. The CDR3 contains 15 residues. CDR3 DNA sequence: TGCGCCAGCAGCTTGGGACAGGGGATCCAAGAGGCCCAGTACTTC. Protein sequence: CASSLGQGIQEAQYF.

This clone was recorded a few times. The V gene is TRBV4-1, the J gene TRBJ2-7; TRBD1 matches 7 bases. Germline values: CDR1 MGHRA, CDR2 YSYEKL. This CDR3 contains 16 residues. Germline trimming cut 3 bases from V and 1 base from J; bases unmatched to any gene: 9. The CDR3 spells CASSQRTGSGSYEQYF. The CDR3 DNA reads as TGCGCCAGCAGCCAGAGGACAGGCAGCGGTTCCTACGAGCAGTACTTC.

The chain joins TRBV2 to TRBJ2-6, with unresolved D. CDR3 length: 16 amino acids. Trimming removed 4 bases at V and 1 base at J, with 11 bases between. Germline CDR1 SNHLY, CDR2 FYNNEI. This CDR3 is CASSGPELSGANVLTF. The CDR3, as DNA: TGTGCCAGCAGTGGACCGGAGCTTTCTGGGGCCAACGTCCTGACTTTC.

The J gene is TRBJ1-1, the V gene TRBV10-3; D remains ambiguous. V was trimmed by 10 bases and J by 1 base, leaving 22 bases between them. Germline V gives CDR1 ENHRY, CDR2 SYGVKD. The CDR3 runs to 16 residues. CDR3 DNA: TGTGCCACCCAGAACTCAGGAGCGGCATGGAACACTGAAGCTTTCTTT. It codes for CATQNSGAAWNTEAFF.

This clone was observed a handful of times. CDR3 DNA sequence: TGTGCCAGCAGCGTAGTTGGGGGAGGAGGGTACAATGAGCAGTTCTTC. This sequence encodes CASSVVGGGGYNEQFF. The J gene is TRBJ2-1, the V gene TRBV9; D perhaps matches TRBD2 (6 bases). The CDR3 is 16 amino acids. Germline loops: CDR1 SGDLS, CDR2 YYNGEE. Trimming removed 0 bases at V and 4 bases at J, with 14 bases between.

The chain employs TRBV5-1 and TRBJ2-7, with 7 bases fitting TRBD1. Trimming took 0 bases from V and 7 from J; bases not matched to a gene: 10. The CDR3 has 15 amino acids. The germline CDR1 and CDR2 sequences are SGHRS and YFSETQ. The DNA of the CDR3 is TGCGCCAGCAGCTTGGACGGGACAGCTTACGTGGAGCAGTACTTC. It translates to CASSLDGTAYVEQYF.

V usage is TRBV7-3 and J usage is TRBJ2-1; weak D call: TRBD2 (7 bases). V gave up 6 bases and J gave up 6 bases, with 21 bases separating them. CDR1 is SGHTA, CDR2 FQGTGA, per germline. CDR3 size: 16 residues. The CDR3 sequence: CASSLGGDLTPNEQFF. Written as DNA, the CDR3 is TGTGCCAGCAGTCTAGGGGGGGACCTTACCCCCAATGAGCAGTTCTTC. Looking up the rest from reference TRBV7-3 and TRBJ2-1 gives the full variable domain: GAGVSQTPSNKVTEKGKYVELRCDPISGHTALYWYRQSLGQGPEFLIYFQGTGAADDSGLPNDRFFAVRPEGSVSTLKIQRTERGDSAVYLCASSLGGDLTPNEQFFGPGTRLTVL.

The gene calls are TRBV15 and TRBJ2-7; D perhaps matches TRBD2 (6 bases). Trimming cost V 3 bases and J 7 bases, with 13 bases left between them. CDR1 is LNHNV, CDR2 YYDKDF, per germline (reference sequence). This CDR3 has 13 amino acids. The CDR3 DNA reads TGTGCCACCAGCAGCGGGAGTGAAAGGGAGCAGTACTTC. Residues: CATSSGSEREQYF. Filled out from reference TRBV15 and TRBJ2-7, the complete variable domain reads DAMVIQNPRYQVTQFGKPVTLSCSQTLNHNVMYWYQQKSSQAPKLLFHYYDKDFNNEADTPDNFQSRRPNTSFCFLDIRSPGLGDTAMYLCATSSGSEREQYFGPGTRLTVT.

The chain couples TRBV6-4 to TRBJ2-2; 10 nucleotides line up with TRBD2. Germline V gene sequence: CDR1 MRHNA, CDR2 SNTAGT. The CDR3 is 15 amino acids. J was trimmed by 3 bases and V by 5 bases; bases with no gene match: 3. This chain's CDR3 is CASSPLAGDTGELFF. The CDR3 DNA reads TGTGCCAGCAGTCCTCTAGCGGGAGACACCGGGGAGCTGTTTTTT.

This clone showed up just once. The chain couples TRBV15 to TRBJ1-3; D is possibly TRBD1 (6 bases). V dropped 5 bases and J dropped 4 bases, with 18 bases sitting between them. CDR3 size: 16 residues. Germline V gives CDR1 LNHNV, CDR2 YYDKDF (reference sequence). The CDR3 reads CATSPGGGRRGNTIYF. DNA for the CDR3: TGTGCCACCAGCCCCGGGGGGGGGCGCCGAGGAAACACCATATATTTT.

V is TRBV4-1 and J is TRBJ2-7, with 10 bases that match TRBD2. The CDR3 is made up of 16 amino acids. The germline gives CDR1 MGHRA, CDR2 YSYEKL. V lost 5 bases and J lost 0; bases outside the gene matches: 7. In DNA form, the CDR3 reads TGCGCCAGCAGCTCCCGGGCTAGCGGGAGCTCCTACGAGCAGTACTTC. Translating gives CASSSRASGSSYEQYF.

This chain links TRBV5-1 with TRBJ2-2; 10 bases line up with TRBD2. This CDR3 comprises 18 residues. V gave up 2 bases and J gave up 4 bases; unmatched junction bases: 11. Germline V CDR1 and CDR2: SGHRS, YFSETQ. The CDR3 sequence is CASSFLSGRVASTGELFF. As DNA, the CDR3 is TGCGCCAGCAGCTTTTTAAGCGGGAGGGTAGCCAGCACCGGGGAGCTGTTTTTT.

The chain employs TRBV5-1 and TRBJ2-3; 14 nucleotides match TRBD2. There are 15 residues in the CDR3. The V segment lost 4 bases and the J segment 4 bases; nucleotides outside the gene matches: 2. The V gene's germline CDR1 is SGHRS and CDR2 YFSETQ. The CDR3 DNA is TGCGCCAGCAGCGGGACTAGCGGGAGCGCAGATACGCAGTATTTT. This sequence encodes CASSGTSGSADTQYF. The complete variable domain, with remaining parts taken from reference TRBV5-1 and TRBJ2-3, reads KAGVTQTPRYLIKTRGQQVTLSCSPISGHRSVSWYQQTPGQGLQFLFEYFSETQRNKGNFPGRFSGRQFSNSRSEMNVSTLELGDSALYLCASSGTSGSADTQYFGPGTRLTVL.

This clone turned up a few times. The chain joins TRBV5-1 to TRBJ1-1; 8 bases are shared with TRBD1. Germline loops: CDR1 SGHRS, CDR2 YFSETQ. The CDR3 has 15 residues. With 4 bases clipped from V and 7 bases from J, the junction kept 12 bases outside the gene matches. The CDR3 protein is CASSPLTGVSGEAFF. The CDR3 DNA sequence: TGCGCCAGCAGCCCCCTGACAGGGGTTAGCGGTGAAGCTTTCTTT.

The gene calls are TRBV28 and TRBJ1-2; the D gene is possibly TRBD1 (6 bases). V gave up 3 bases and J gave up 5 bases, with 13 bases separating them. The CDR3 spans 14 residues. Germline CDR1 reads MDHEN; CDR2 reads SYDVKM. In DNA form, the CDR3 reads TGTGCCAGCAGTTTTCCAGGGGCCGCATATGGCTACACCTTC. Translating gives CASSFPGAAYGYTF.

The genes are TRBV6-5 and TRBJ2-5; a weak D match, TRBD1 (6 bases). Germline CDR1 reads MNHEY; CDR2 reads SVGAGI. Between the trimmed V and J ends, which lost 1 base and 5 bases, there was a span of 14 bases. The CDR3 consists of 15 residues. The CDR3 region is CASSYFAPQGETQYF. CDR3 nucleotide sequence: TGTGCCAGCAGTTACTTTGCCCCTCAGGGGGAGACCCAGTACTTC.

The V and J genes are TRBV5-1 and TRBJ2-1; no clear D gene. CDR1 is SGHRS and CDR2 is YFSETQ in the germline V gene. V lost 4 bases, J lost 3 bases, and 5 bases lay in between. The CDR3 consists of 12 residues. The CDR3 DNA follows: TGCGCCAGCAGCCGCGACTACAATGAGCAGTTCTTC. It encodes CASSRDYNEQFF. The whole variable domain, filled in from reference TRBV5-1 and TRBJ2-1, reads KAGVTQTPRYLIKTRGQQVTLSCSPISGHRSVSWYQQTPGQGLQFLFEYFSETQRNKGNFPGRFSGRQFSNSRSEMNVSTLELGDSALYLCASSRDYNEQFFGPGTRLTVL.

This sequence joins TRBV11-2 and TRBJ2-7, with TRBD1 as a possible D gene (6 bases). Germline CDR1 SGHAT, CDR2 FQNNGV. There are 18 residues in the CDR3. Trimming removed 2 bases from V and 4 bases from J, with 24 bases in between. This CDR3 is CASSLQKGDRGRNYEQYF. The CDR3, as DNA: TGTGCCAGCAGCTTACAGAAGGGGGATCGGGGCAGAAATTACGAGCAGTACTTC.

The chain's CDR3 is CASRRTEAFF. The CDR3 DNA reads as TGTGCCAGCAGGCGTACTGAAGCTTTCTTT. V is TRBV19 and J is TRBJ1-1; D is ambiguous. The CDR3 runs to 10 residues. Germline V gene data show CDR1 as LNHDA and CDR2 as SQIVND (reference sequence). V was shortened by 9 bases and J by 5 bases, with 7 bases between the two germline ends.

V is TRBV5-4 and J is TRBJ1-2; 9 bases match TRBD1. The CDR3 contains 18 residues. The germline V gene encodes CDR1 SGHNT and CDR2 YYREEE (reference sequence). Trimming removed 4 bases from V and 0 bases from J; junction bases left unmatched: 13. In DNA form, the CDR3 reads TGTGCCAGCAGCACGCGGGACAGGGCCACCCGAGCTAACTATGGCTACACCTTC. It translates to CASSTRDRATRANYGYTF.

This chain uses TRBV4-3 with TRBJ1-1; 7 bases are shared with TRBD1. With V trimmed by 2 bases and J by 4 bases, 4 bases remained unmatched. CDR3 length: 14 amino acids. Germline-derived CDR1 and CDR2 are LGHNA and YSLEER. This CDR3 reads CASSQTGVGTEAFF. Written as DNA, the CDR3 is TGCGCCAGCAGCCAAACAGGGGTTGGCACTGAAGCTTTCTTT.

This chain joins TRBV15 and TRBJ2-7, with a weak D call TRBD1 (5 bases). CDR1 is LNHNV, CDR2 YYDKDF, per germline (reference sequence). The germline V and J ends were trimmed by 5 bases and 3 bases, with 14 bases remaining between them. The CDR3 is made up of 14 amino acids. CDR3 region: CATSPPSGFYEQYF. The CDR3 DNA reads as TGTGCCACCAGCCCCCCCTCAGGGTTCTACGAGCAGTACTTC.

V gene TRBV10-3 combines with J gene TRBJ1-5; 9 bases are a match to TRBD1. The CDR3 spans 13 residues. Germline-derived CDR1 and CDR2 are ENHRY and SYGVKD. J gave up 9 bases and V 2 bases, and 2 bases lay outside the gene matches. As DNA, the CDR3 is TGTGCCATCAGTGAGGACAGGGGGGCGCCCCAGCATTTT. It translates to CAISEDRGAPQHF.

This chain connects TRBV9 to TRBJ2-2, with D tentatively TRBD1 (6 bases). Germline CDR1 SGDLS, CDR2 YYNGEE. This CDR3 comprises 18 residues. Trimming stripped 2 bases from V and 5 bases from J, with 22 bases between. Here the CDR3 reads CASSVYRDTALSTGELFF. The CDR3, as DNA: TGTGCCAGCAGCGTTTATCGGGACACGGCTTTATCGACCGGGGAGCTGTTTTTT.

This clone was seen only a few times. The V call is TRBV9, the J call TRBJ2-1; 7 bases fit TRBD2. V lost 3 bases and J lost 4; bases outside the gene matches: 13. Germline CDR1 SGDLS, CDR2 YYNGEE. This CDR3 comprises 17 residues. CDR3 sequence reads: CASSAAPSGQLYNEQFF. The CDR3, as DNA: TGTGCCAGCAGCGCCGCCCCTAGCGGCCAACTATACAATGAGCAGTTCTTC.

The V gene is TRBV6-1, the J gene TRBJ2-7; D possibly corresponds to TRBD1 (5 bases). In germline, CDR1 is MNHNS, CDR2 SASEGT. The V end lost 6 bases, the J end lost 0 bases, and 12 bases lay between the germline ends. CDR3 size: 14 residues. The CDR3 sequence: CASRWGESSYEQYF. CDR3 bases: TGTGCCAGCAGATGGGGCGAGAGCTCCTACGAGCAGTACTTC.

Worth noting for this clone: Other nucleotide sequences from this sample produce the same CDR3. J is TRBJ2-3 and V is TRBV28; possible D gene TRBD1, 5 bases. Germline V lookup: CDR1 MDHEN, CDR2 SYDVKM. Between the trimmed V and J ends, which lost 3 bases and 3 bases, there was a span of 10 bases. The CDR3 has 14 amino acids. CDR3 bases: TGTGCCAGCAGTTTTCTGGCAGGGACAGATACGCAGTATTTT. Translated, it gives CASSFLAGTDTQYF.

The chain links TRBV28 to TRBJ2-3, with 10 bases fitting TRBD1. The germline gives CDR1 MDHEN, CDR2 SYDVKM. The CDR3 contains 12 residues. J gave up 13 bases and V 2 bases, and 3 bases lay outside the gene matches. The CDR3 sequence: CASSLRDRGKYF. CDR3 bases: TGTGCCAGCAGTTTAAGGGACAGGGGAAAGTATTTT. Full variable domain (missing parts from reference TRBV28 and TRBJ2-3): DVKVTQSSRYLVKRTGEKVFLECVQDMDHENMFWYRQDPGLGLRLIYFSYDVKMKEKGDIPEGYSVSREKKERFSLILESASTNQTSMYLCASSLRDRGKYFGPGTRLTVL.

V usage is TRBV27 and J usage is TRBJ2-7; D might be TRBD2 (5 bases). V gave up 3 bases and J gave up 3 bases, with 15 bases separating them. There are 15 residues in the CDR3. Germline CDR1 MNHEY, CDR2 SMNVEV (reference sequence). DNA for the CDR3: TGTGCCAGCAGTTTGGGGAGTACCAACCTCTACGAGCAGTACTTC. It translates to CASSLGSTNLYEQYF.